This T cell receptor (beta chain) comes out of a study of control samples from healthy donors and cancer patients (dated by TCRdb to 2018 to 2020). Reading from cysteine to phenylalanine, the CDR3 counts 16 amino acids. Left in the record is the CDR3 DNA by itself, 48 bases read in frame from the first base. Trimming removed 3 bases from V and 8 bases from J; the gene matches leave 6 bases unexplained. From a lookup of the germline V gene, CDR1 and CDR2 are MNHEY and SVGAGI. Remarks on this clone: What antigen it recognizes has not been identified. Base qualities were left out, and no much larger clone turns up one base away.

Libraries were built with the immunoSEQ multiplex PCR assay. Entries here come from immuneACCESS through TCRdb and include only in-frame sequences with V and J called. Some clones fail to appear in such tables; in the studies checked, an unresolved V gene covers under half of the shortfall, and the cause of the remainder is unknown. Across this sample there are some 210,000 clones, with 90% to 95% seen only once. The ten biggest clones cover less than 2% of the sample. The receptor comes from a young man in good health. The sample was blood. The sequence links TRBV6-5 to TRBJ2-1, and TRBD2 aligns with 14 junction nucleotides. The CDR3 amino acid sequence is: CASSYHAGLAGDEQFF. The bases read TGTGCCAGCAGTTATCACGCGGGACTAGCGGGGGATGAGCAGTTCTTC.